The 14 T cell receptor beta chains presented below share a single source sample, sequenced in a study of T cells expressing NK-cell markers. TCRdb re-called the 5' RACE reads and shows each CDR3 protein once, DNA omitted. This listing includes a few hundred thousand distinct CDR3 sequences. The sequenced material came from blood T cells: a sorted CD56 or NKG2C T cell subset, CD4+ or CD8+ T cells, or bulk PBMC T cells (not recorded which). The receptors stem from a man between 18 and 69 years old in good health.

The V and J genes are TRBV7-3 and TRBJ1-1; absent DNA, TCRdb's TRBD1 call cannot be checked. Per germline, CDR1 SGHTA and CDR2 FQGTGA. The CDR3 has 13 residues. The CDR3 sequence: CASARGMNTEAFF.

J is TRBJ2-3 and V is TRBV27; TCRdb picks TRBD1, but there is no DNA to check that call. From germline, CDR1 is MNHEY and CDR2 SMNVEV (reference sequence). This CDR3 comprises 17 residues. CDR3 region: CASSSPQLGGRTDTQYF.

This chain uses TRBV4-2 with TRBJ1-1. The CDR3 is made up of 16 amino acids. The germline V gene encodes CDR1 LGHNA and CDR2 YNFKEQ. The CDR3 spells CASSQERFISTGEAFF.

V is TRBV5-1 and J is TRBJ1-3. This CDR3 is built from 17 residues. The germline gives CDR1 SGHRS, CDR2 YFSETQ. The CDR3: CASSYSPGRGSGNTIYF.

The chain uses TRBV6-5 and TRBJ1-6. Germline assignment: CDR1 MNHEY and CDR2 SVGAGI. The CDR3 spans 13 residues. This CDR3 reads CASSYMENSPLHF.

The rearrangement joins TRBV9 to TRBJ2-3; TCRdb selects TRBD2, and the lack of DNA leaves this call unchecked. This CDR3 is 15 amino acids long. The germline V gene encodes CDR1 SGDLS and CDR2 YYNGEE. The CDR3 loop reads CASSPRAGHTDTQYF.

The genes are TRBV5-1 and TRBJ1-2. Per germline, CDR1 SGHRS and CDR2 YFSETQ. The length of the CDR3 is 14 residues. The chain's CDR3 is CASRTNSETYGYTF.

This rearrangement joins TRBV13 to TRBJ2-3; TCRdb's D gene call, TRBD1, goes unchecked for lack of DNA. This CDR3 has 15 amino acids. Germline V gene sequence: CDR1 PRHDT, CDR2 FYEKMQ (reference sequence). The CDR3 sequence is CASSLRGYSTDTQYF.

V usage is TRBV11-1 and J usage is TRBJ2-1; as DNA is missing, the TRBD2 call by TCRdb cannot be tested. This CDR3 spans 16 amino acids. The germline V gene encodes CDR1 SGHAT and CDR2 FQDESV (reference sequence). The CDR3 here is CASSRLSGGAVGEQFF. The full variable domain, with the rest looked up from reference TRBV11-1 and TRBJ2-1, is EAEVAQSPRYKITEKSQAVAFWCDPISGHATLYWYRQILGQGPELLVQFQDESVVDDSQLPKDRFSAERLKGVDSTLKIQPAELGDSAMYLCASSRLSGGAVGEQFFGPGTRLTVL.

This chain uses TRBV18 with TRBJ2-5. The CDR3 is 15 amino acids. Looked up from germline, CDR1 is KGHSH and CDR2 is LQKENI. CDR3 sequence reads: CASSPRTGYQETQYF.

The chain joins TRBV27 to TRBJ2-7; TCRdb picks TRBD1, but there is no DNA to check that call. The germline V gene has CDR1 MNHEY and CDR2 SMNVEV (reference sequence). The CDR3 totals 13 residues. The CDR3 region is CASSYRVSYEQYF.

The CDR3 loop is CATLQGIPGELFF. J is TRBJ2-2 and V is TRBV7-2; as DNA is missing, the TRBD1 call by TCRdb cannot be tested. Germline V gene sequence: CDR1 SGHTA, CDR2 FQGNSA. This CDR3 spans 13 amino acids.

The chain has TRBV5-4 and TRBJ1-3. The CDR3 spans 13 residues. Per the germline V gene, CDR1 is SGHNT and CDR2 is YYREEE (reference sequence). CDR3 amino acids: CASSWERGNTIYF.

The CDR3 sequence is CASYATGVGEKLFF. The rearrangement uses TRBV18 and TRBJ1-4; the TCRdb D gene call, TRBD1, has no DNA to confirm it. Germline CDR1 is KGHSH and CDR2 is LQKENI. CDR3 length: 14 residues.